Below are 13 T cell receptor beta chains sequenced from a single sample in a study of T cell responses to AZD1222 COVID-19 vaccine. Assay: immunoSEQ multiplex PCR; the TCRdb copy retains only in-frame clones and omits some. The data contain some 180,000 clones, roughly 92% of them singletons. Sequenced material: peripheral blood, taken on day 0 of AZD1222 vaccination. Every receptor here comes from an adult in good health.

This clone was detected only once. This sequence joins TRBV27 and TRBJ2-6, with no clear D. Trimming stripped 8 bases from V and 0 bases from J, with 17 bases between. Germline values: CDR1 MNHEY, CDR2 SMNVEV (reference sequence). The CDR3 runs to 17 residues. In DNA form, the CDR3 reads TGTGCCAGCCGCCCCGGGCCAGGTGGCTCTGGGGCCAACGTCCTGACTTTC. It translates to CASRPGPGGSGANVLTF.

The chain joins TRBV6-5 to TRBJ2-7; D is ambiguous. V was clipped by 6 bases and J by 1 base, with 13 bases between them. Germline values: CDR1 MNHEY, CDR2 SVGAGI. The CDR3 extends over 14 amino acids. CDR3 sequence (DNA): TGTGCCAGCAGCCCAGATCCCCTATCCTACGAGCAGTACGTC. Amino acid sequence: CASSPDPLSYEQYV.

This chain connects TRBV18 to TRBJ1-1; no reliable D call. V lost 1 base and J lost 1, with 10 bases in between. The CDR3 covers 15 residues. The germline CDR1 and CDR2 sequences are KGHSH and LQKENI. CDR3 coding DNA: TGTGCCAGCTCACCACGAAGGGCACCGAACACTGAAGCTTTCTTT. Protein product: CASSPRRAPNTEAFF.

V is TRBV27 and J is TRBJ2-2; the D is unclear. V lost 5 bases, J lost 0 bases, and 7 bases lay in between. CDR3 length equals 14 residues. CDR1 is MNHEY, CDR2 SMNVEV, per germline (reference sequence). The CDR3 coding sequence is TGTGCCAGCAGTCTCGCGGCGAACACCGGGGAGCTGTTTTTT. Encoded protein: CASSLAANTGELFF.

CDR3 nucleotides: TGTGCCAGCTCACCACCGGGACAGCTTTACGAGCAGTACGTC. Its protein product is CASSPPGQLYEQYV. The rearrangement uses TRBV18 and TRBJ2-7, with 7 bases fitting TRBD1. CDR3 length: 14 residues. CDR1 is KGHSH, CDR2 LQKENI, per germline. V lost 0 bases to trimming and J lost 4 bases; unmatched junction nucleotides: 3.

This chain connects TRBV23-1 to TRBJ1-1; no reliable D call. TRBV23-1 is given ORF status, its function remaining uncertain. The CDR3 runs 17 residues. Trimming cost V 4 bases and J 5 bases, with 23 bases left between them. CDR3 region: CASSPPETWESWTEAFF. The CDR3 DNA sequence: TGCGCCAGCAGTCCTCCCGAGACCTGGGAAAGTTGGACTGAAGCTTTCTTT.

The chain employs TRBV4-1 and TRBJ1-2; D remains ambiguous. This CDR3 spans 15 amino acids. Deletions cut 7 bases from V and 4 bases from J, with 19 bases between. CDR1 is MGHRA, CDR2 YSYEKL, per germline. CDR3 amino acids: CASTSLYSRGYGYTF. The CDR3 DNA reads TGCGCCAGCACCTCTCTATACAGTCGGGGCTATGGCTACACCTTC.

This sequence joins TRBV19 and TRBJ1-5, with D possibly being TRBD1 (5 bases). Germline CDR1 LNHDA, CDR2 SQIVND (reference sequence). The CDR3 runs 11 residues. V was pared by 3 bases and J by 9 bases, with 6 bases between. The chain's CDR3 is CASSIQGPQHF. CDR3 in DNA: TGTGCCAGTAGTATCCAGGGGCCCCAGCATTTT.

V usage is TRBV5-1 and J usage is TRBJ1-1; a weak D match, TRBD1 (5 bases). CDR1 is SGHRS and CDR2 is YFSETQ in the germline V gene. CDR3 length: 15 residues. Trimming left V 4 bases short and J 0 bases short, with 13 bases between. CDR3 amino acids: CASSIAGPLNTEAFF. DNA for the CDR3: TGCGCCAGCAGCATCGCGGGGCCGCTGAACACTGAAGCTTTCTTT.

The rearrangement uses TRBV12-5 and TRBJ1-2; 8 bases fit TRBD1. After removal of 5 bases from V and 1 base from J, the junction contained 9 bases not matched to a gene. CDR3 length: 16 amino acids. Per germline, CDR1 LGHNT and CDR2 FRNRAP. The CDR3 nucleotides are TGTGCTAGTGGTCACCGACAGGGGTTGTATAACTATGGCTACACCTTC. As protein: CASGHRQGLYNYGYTF.

The chain is built from TRBV2 and TRBJ2-7, with D tentatively TRBD2 (6 bases). This CDR3 is 16 amino acids long. The germline V and J ends were trimmed by 3 bases and 2 bases, with 17 bases remaining between them. CDR1 SNHLY and CDR2 FYNNEI come from the germline V gene. CDR3 sequence: CASSEWDSVVAYEQYV. The CDR3 DNA follows: TGTGCCAGCAGTGAGTGGGACTCCGTTGTGGCCTACGAGCAGTACGTC.

The chain uses TRBV7-9 and TRBJ2-2, with a possible D match to TRBD1 (6 bases). CDR3 length: 14 amino acids. Trimming removed 4 bases at V and 4 bases at J, with 10 bases between. Germline CDR1 and CDR2: SEHNR and FQNEAQ (reference sequence). For the CDR3, the DNA is TGTGCCAGCAGCTACACGGACAGCACCGGGGAGCTGTTTTTT. Its protein is CASSYTDSTGELFF.

The rearrangement joins TRBV3-1 (or the pseudogene TRBV3-2) to TRBJ2-1; D is perhaps TRBD2 (5 bases). This CDR3 has 15 residues. The V and J ends lost 1 base and 12 bases respectively, with 19 bases between them. CDR1 and CDR2 from the germline V gene are LGHDT and YNNKEL (reference sequence). For the CDR3, the DNA is TGTGCCAGCAGCCAAGCCCCCTCGTGGACTCCCGGGCAGTTCTTC. Protein sequence: CASSQAPSWTPGQFF.